Following are 18 T cell receptor beta chains from one sample sequenced in a study of cytomegalovirus exposure and HLA in healthy donors. Both 60 Vbeta primers and 13 Jbeta primers went into the PCR. Some clones are missing from TCRdb's copy, which holds only in-frame ones; the method was immunoSEQ multiplex PCR. The data contain around 130,000 clones, about four fifths of them singletons. What was sequenced was PBMCs. The receptors were gathered from a man younger than 35 in good health and CMV-seronegative.

The genes are TRBV19 and TRBJ2-3; 10 nucleotides agree with TRBD2. The junction had 5 bases not matched to a gene; V was cut back by 5 bases and J by 6 bases. The CDR3 sequence is 14 residues long. Looked up from germline, CDR1 is LNHDA and CDR2 is SQIVND (reference sequence). The CDR3 DNA follows: TGTGCCAGTAGTGAAGCGGGGGGGCCGGATACGCAGTATTTT. Translation: CASSEAGGPDTQYF.

The V and J genes are TRBV9 and TRBJ2-2; TRBD1 aligns across 10 bases. Germline assignment: CDR1 SGDLS and CDR2 YYNGEE. V was clipped by 5 bases and J by 6 bases; unmatched bases: 7. There are 15 residues in the CDR3. CDR3 in DNA: TGTGCCAGCAGGGGCTCCGGGACAGGGGCCGGGGAGCTGTTTTTT. The encoded protein is CASRGSGTGAGELFF. Drawing the rest from reference TRBV9 and TRBJ2-2, the complete variable domain is DSGVTQTPKHLITATGQRVTLRCSPRSGDLSVYWYQQSLDQGLQFLIQYYNGEERAKGNILERFSAQQFPDLHSELNLSSLELGDSALYFCASRGSGTGAGELFFGEGSRLTVL.

The chain uses TRBV19 and TRBJ1-5; the D gene is possibly TRBD1 (5 bases). There are 14 residues in the CDR3. The V and J ends lost 6 bases and 6 bases respectively, with 15 bases between them. The V gene's germline CDR1 is LNHDA and CDR2 SQIVND (reference sequence). CDR3 sequence: CASSTRGASQPQHF. In DNA, the CDR3 is TGTGCCAGTAGCACCCGCGGGGCGAGTCAGCCCCAGCATTTT.

This rearrangement joins TRBV19 to TRBJ1-1; D is undetermined. With 1 base removed from V and 1 base from J, the gap between germline ends came to 7 bases. The CDR3 spans 14 residues. Germline V gene data show CDR1 as LNHDA and CDR2 as SQIVND (reference sequence). The CDR3 loop is CASSIGRGNTEAFF. In nucleotides, the CDR3 is TGTGCCAGTAGTATAGGGCGAGGGAACACTGAAGCTTTCTTT.

The chain combines TRBV19 with TRBJ1-2; maybe TRBD1 (6 bases). V lost 4 bases and J lost 2, with 17 bases in between. The CDR3 loop spans 16 amino acids. The germline gives CDR1 LNHDA, CDR2 SQIVND (reference sequence). The DNA of the CDR3 is TGTGCCAGTAGTAGACAGGCGGATTTCTCCAACTATGGCTACACCTTC. Its protein product is CASSRQADFSNYGYTF.

This chain joins TRBV11-2 and TRBJ2-1, with unresolved D. V lost 5 bases to trimming and J lost 8 bases, with 7 bases between them. CDR1 is SGHAT, CDR2 FQNNGV, per germline. The CDR3 has 11 amino acids. The CDR3 protein is CASSPRYEQFF. The CDR3 coding sequence is TGTGCCAGCAGCCCTCGTTATGAGCAGTTCTTC.

The chain employs TRBV11-2 and TRBJ1-6; 8 nucleotides match TRBD1. This CDR3 contains 15 residues. Per germline, CDR1 SGHAT and CDR2 FQNNGV. With V trimmed by 5 bases and J by 4 bases, 4 bases remained unmatched. The CDR3 bases are TGTGCCAGCAGCCAATGGGACAGGTATAATTCACCCCTCCACTTT. Protein: CASSQWDRYNSPLHF.

V and J are TRBV15 and TRBJ1-3; no definite D call. Germline CDR1 is LNHNV and CDR2 is YYDKDF (reference sequence). Trimming took off 4 bases at V and 0 bases at J, with 4 bases between the two ends. The CDR3 loop spans 13 amino acids. CDR3 in amino acids: CATSTNSGNTIYF. The CDR3 DNA is TGTGCCACCAGCACCAACTCTGGAAACACCATATATTTT.

This clone has a handful of counts. V usage is TRBV4-2 and J usage is TRBJ2-2; perhaps TRBD2 as D (6 bases). The CDR3 has 14 amino acids. Per germline, CDR1 LGHNA and CDR2 YNFKEQ. Trimming shortened V by 7 bases and J by 0 bases, and 9 bases separated the two germline ends. In DNA form, the CDR3 reads TGTGCCAGCAAGGAGGGCTCGAACACCGGGGAGCTGTTTTTT. It translates to CASKEGSNTGELFF.

This clone was recorded only once. The chain has TRBV11-2 and TRBJ2-3; 9 positions match TRBD1. The CDR3 runs to 16 residues. The junction had 7 bases not matched to a gene; V was cut back by 3 bases and J by 3 bases. Germline V lookup: CDR1 SGHAT, CDR2 FQNNGV. The CDR3 region is CASSLNRGRGTDTQYF. The CDR3 DNA follows: TGTGCCAGCAGCTTGAACAGGGGGCGGGGGACAGATACGCAGTATTTT.

This rearrangement joins TRBV6-5 to TRBJ1-6; 10 nucleotides agree with TRBD1. The CDR3 runs 15 residues. The V and J ends lost 5 bases and 7 bases, in that order; junction bases with no gene match: 5. Germline lookup yields CDR1 MNHEY and CDR2 SVGAGI. DNA of the CDR3: TGTGCCAGCAGTGCCTGGGACAGGGGCAATTCACCCCTCCACTTT. This sequence encodes CASSAWDRGNSPLHF.

This sequence joins TRBV9 and TRBJ2-7; 7 bases fit TRBD2. V shed 3 bases and J 4 bases; nucleotides not matched to a gene: 7. Germline V gives CDR1 SGDLS, CDR2 YYNGEE. The CDR3 is made up of 14 amino acids. The CDR3 DNA follows: TGTGCCAGCAGCGCCCTGGGGGGGTTGTACGAGCAGTACTTC. It specifies CASSALGGLYEQYF.

The rearrangement uses TRBV28 and TRBJ1-5, with 8 positions matching TRBD1. The CDR3 has 15 residues. The germline gives CDR1 MDHEN, CDR2 SYDVKM. V gave up 6 bases and J gave up 6 bases; unmatched junction bases: 10. The CDR3 sequence is CASSTRTGRTQPQHF. The CDR3 coding sequence is TGTGCCAGCAGCACAAGGACAGGGAGGACTCAGCCCCAGCATTTT.

This chain connects TRBV28 to TRBJ1-5, with 8 bases lining up with TRBD1. Germline V gives CDR1 MDHEN, CDR2 SYDVKM. Germline trimming cut 8 bases from V and 0 bases from J; bases unmatched to any gene: 0. The CDR3 extends over 13 amino acids. Here the CDR3 DNA reads TGTGCCAGCCAGGGGGCTAGCAATCAGCCCCAGCATTTT. Its protein product is CASQGASNQPQHF.

This chain links TRBV15 with TRBJ2-1, with D unclear. The CDR3 is 15 amino acids. In germline, CDR1 is LNHNV, CDR2 YYDKDF (reference sequence). The V and J ends lost 0 bases and 1 base respectively, with 7 bases between them. The CDR3 sequence is CATSRDGQSYNEQFF. For the CDR3, the DNA is TGTGCCACCAGCAGAGACGGTCAATCCTACAATGAGCAGTTCTTC.

Only a few counts were recorded for this clone. The chain couples TRBV5-4 to TRBJ2-3; no definite D call. The CDR3 is made up of 14 amino acids. Trimming removed 3 bases from V and 6 bases from J, with 14 bases in between. CDR1 is SGHNT, CDR2 YYREEE, per germline (reference sequence). The CDR3 DNA reads TGTGCCAGCAGCTCGCGAAGCCGATCCGATACGCAGTATTTT. This translates into CASSSRSRSDTQYF.

This clone was detected only a few times. V and J are TRBV6-5 and TRBJ1-1, with D perhaps matching TRBD1 (5 bases). With 0 bases removed from V and 4 bases from J, the gap between germline ends came to 12 bases. Per the germline V gene, CDR1 is MNHEY and CDR2 is SVGAGI. The CDR3 covers 15 residues. The CDR3 protein is CASSYSNQGGTEAFF. Here the CDR3 DNA reads TGTGCCAGCAGTTACTCTAATCAGGGAGGCACTGAAGCTTTCTTT.

CDR3 DNA sequence: TGTGCCAGCATAAAAGAGCGAGGAAAAGAGACCCAGTACTTC. Encoded protein: CASIKERGKETQYF. The chain combines TRBV6-1 with TRBJ2-5; D is ambiguous. The CDR3 runs 14 residues. Germline CDR1 reads MNHNS; CDR2 reads SASEGT. Trimming removed 7 bases at V and 3 bases at J, with 15 bases between.